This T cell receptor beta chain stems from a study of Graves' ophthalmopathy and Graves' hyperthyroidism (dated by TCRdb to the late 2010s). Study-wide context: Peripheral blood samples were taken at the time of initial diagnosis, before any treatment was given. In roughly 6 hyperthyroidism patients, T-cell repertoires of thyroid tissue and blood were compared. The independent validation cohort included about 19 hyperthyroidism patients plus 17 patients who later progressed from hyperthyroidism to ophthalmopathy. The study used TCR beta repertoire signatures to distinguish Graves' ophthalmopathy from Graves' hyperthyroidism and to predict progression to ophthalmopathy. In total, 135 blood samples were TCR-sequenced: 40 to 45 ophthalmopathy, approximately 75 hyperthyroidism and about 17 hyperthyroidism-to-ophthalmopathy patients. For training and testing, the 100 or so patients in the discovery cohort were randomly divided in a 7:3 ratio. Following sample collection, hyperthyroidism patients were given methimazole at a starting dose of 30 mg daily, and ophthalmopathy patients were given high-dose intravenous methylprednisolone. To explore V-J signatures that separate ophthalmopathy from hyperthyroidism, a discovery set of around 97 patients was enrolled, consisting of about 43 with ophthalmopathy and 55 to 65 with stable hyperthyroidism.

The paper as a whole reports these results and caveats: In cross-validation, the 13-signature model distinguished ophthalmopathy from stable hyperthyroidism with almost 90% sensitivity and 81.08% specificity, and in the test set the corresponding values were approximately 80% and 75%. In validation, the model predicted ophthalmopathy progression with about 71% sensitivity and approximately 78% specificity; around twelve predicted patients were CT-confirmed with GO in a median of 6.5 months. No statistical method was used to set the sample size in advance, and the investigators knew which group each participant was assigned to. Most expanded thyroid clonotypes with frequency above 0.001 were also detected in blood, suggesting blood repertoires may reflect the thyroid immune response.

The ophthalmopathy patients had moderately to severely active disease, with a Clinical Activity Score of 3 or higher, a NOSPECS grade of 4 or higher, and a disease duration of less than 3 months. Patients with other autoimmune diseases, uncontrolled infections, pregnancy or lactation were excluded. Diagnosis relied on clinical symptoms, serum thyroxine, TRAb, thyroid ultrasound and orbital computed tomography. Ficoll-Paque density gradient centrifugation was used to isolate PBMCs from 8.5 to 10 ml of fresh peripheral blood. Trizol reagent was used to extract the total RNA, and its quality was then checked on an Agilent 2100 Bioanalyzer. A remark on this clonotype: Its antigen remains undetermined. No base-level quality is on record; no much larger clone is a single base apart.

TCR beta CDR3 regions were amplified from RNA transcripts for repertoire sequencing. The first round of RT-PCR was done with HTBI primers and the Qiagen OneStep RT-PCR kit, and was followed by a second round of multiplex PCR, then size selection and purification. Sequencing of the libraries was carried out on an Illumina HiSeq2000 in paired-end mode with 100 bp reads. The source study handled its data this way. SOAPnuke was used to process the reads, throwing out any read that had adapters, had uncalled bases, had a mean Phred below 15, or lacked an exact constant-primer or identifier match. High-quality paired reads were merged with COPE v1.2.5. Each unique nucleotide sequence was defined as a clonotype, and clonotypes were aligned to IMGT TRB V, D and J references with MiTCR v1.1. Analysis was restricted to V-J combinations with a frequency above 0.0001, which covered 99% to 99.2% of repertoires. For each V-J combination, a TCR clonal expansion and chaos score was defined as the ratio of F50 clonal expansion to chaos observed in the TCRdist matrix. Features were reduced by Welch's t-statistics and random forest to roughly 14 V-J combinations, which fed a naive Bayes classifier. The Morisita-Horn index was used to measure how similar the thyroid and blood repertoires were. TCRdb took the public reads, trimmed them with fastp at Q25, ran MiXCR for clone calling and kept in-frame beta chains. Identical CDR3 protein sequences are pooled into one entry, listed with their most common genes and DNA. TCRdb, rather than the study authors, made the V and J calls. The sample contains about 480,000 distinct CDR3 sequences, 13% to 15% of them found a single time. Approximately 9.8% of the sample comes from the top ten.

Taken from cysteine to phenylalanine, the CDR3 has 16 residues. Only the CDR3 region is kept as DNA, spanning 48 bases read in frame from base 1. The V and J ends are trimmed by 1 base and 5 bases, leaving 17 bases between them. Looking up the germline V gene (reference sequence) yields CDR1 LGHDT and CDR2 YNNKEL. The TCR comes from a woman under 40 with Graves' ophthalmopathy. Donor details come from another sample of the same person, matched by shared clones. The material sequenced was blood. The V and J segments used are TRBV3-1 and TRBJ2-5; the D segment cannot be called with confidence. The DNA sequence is TGTGCCAGCAGCCAAGTGATGTGGGGTCGGGTGGAGACCCAGTACTTC. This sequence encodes CASSQVMWGRVETQYF.